One sample yielded the 20 T cell receptor beta chains listed below, sequenced in a study of T cells in Graves' hyperthyroidism and ophthalmopathy. There were TCR beta CDR3 regions amplified from RNA transcripts. First-round RT-PCR with HTBI primers amplified the TCR CDR3 region. Each CDR3 protein gets one entry after TCRdb re-called the multiplex PCR reads with MiXCR. The table lists about 770,000 distinct CDR3 sequences, around 20% of them singletons. Sample: blood. The receptor source for this set is a woman between 50 and 59 years old with Graves' hyperthyroidism that later progressed to Graves' ophthalmopathy.

The chain carries TRBV10-3 and TRBJ1-3, with D possibly TRBD1 on 5 matching bases. Per germline, CDR1 ENHRY and CDR2 SYGVKD. The CDR3 extends over 16 amino acids. Between the trimmed V and J ends, which lost 0 bases and 7 bases, there was a span of 16 bases. CDR3 sequence reads: CAISESQGRRRNTIYF. For the CDR3, the DNA is TGTGCCATCAGTGAGTCTCAGGGCAGGAGGCGGAACACCATATATTTT.

V usage is TRBV7-6 and J usage is TRBJ1-4; D gene unclear. Trimming removed 5 bases from V and 6 bases from J, with 22 bases in between. CDR3 length equals 17 residues. Germline V gene data show CDR1 as SGHVS and CDR2 as FNYEAQ. CDR3 sequence (DNA): TGTGCCAGCAGCCCTCCCGGACGGCTCAAAAGAGATGAAAAACTGTTTTTT. Its protein is CASSPPGRLKRDEKLFF.

The chain recombines TRBV20-1 with TRBJ1-1; D is ambiguous. Trimming took 6 bases from V and 0 from J, leaving 14 bases between them. This CDR3 has 14 residues. Germline V gene sequence: CDR1 DFQATT, CDR2 SNEGSKA (reference sequence). CDR3 region: CSAPTTIMNTEAFF. The CDR3 DNA sequence: TGCAGTGCCCCGACAACCATCATGAACACTGAAGCTTTCTTT.

The chain employs TRBV5-5 and TRBJ1-5; D call uncertain. This CDR3 is 15 amino acids long. The germline CDR1 and CDR2 sequences are SGHKS and YYEKEE (reference sequence). Deletions cut 3 bases from V and 0 bases from J, with 10 bases between. The CDR3 coding sequence is TGTGCCAGCAGCTGGATTATTGATAGCAATCAGCCCCAGCATTTT. Its translation: CASSWIIDSNQPQHF. Full variable domain (rest looked up from reference TRBV5-5 and TRBJ1-5): DAGVTQSPTHLIKTRGQQVTLRCSPISGHKSVSWYQQVLGQGPQFIFQYYEKEERGRGNFPDRFSARQFPNYSSELNVNALLLGDSALYLCASSWIIDSNQPQHFGDGTRLSIL.

There are many counts of this clonotype. The chain links TRBV30 to TRBJ1-5; D possibly corresponds to TRBD1 (5 bases). The CDR3 is 13 amino acids. CDR1 is GTSNPN and CDR2 is SVGIG in the germline V gene (reference sequence). V dropped 4 bases and J dropped 2 bases, with 9 bases sitting between them. CDR3 DNA: TGTGCCTGGACACCGGGGGGCAATCAGCCCCAGCATTTT. It translates to CAWTPGGNQPQHF.

This clonotype was observed at least ten times. This chain uses TRBV20-1 with TRBJ2-3; 7 nucleotides align to TRBD2. V shed 0 bases, J shed 1 base, and the junction held 4 bases outside the gene matches. The CDR3 is made up of 15 amino acids. Germline CDR1 is DFQATT and CDR2 is SNEGSKA (reference sequence). The CDR3, as DNA: TGCAGTGCTAGAGATACTAGCGACGGCACAGATACGCAGTATTTT. Translated, it gives CSARDTSDGTDTQYF.

In its sample, this clonotype was seen a few times. This chain joins TRBV5-1 and TRBJ2-1; D tentatively fits TRBD1 or TRBD2 (5 bases each). The CDR3 sequence is 16 residues long. Germline CDR1 SGHRS, CDR2 YFSETQ. V was cut by 4 bases and J by 5 bases, with 19 bases left in between. Written as DNA, the CDR3 is TGCGCCAGCAGCGCCAGGGCAGCTAGCTTTGACAATGAGCAGTTCTTC. This codes for CASSARAASFDNEQFF. The full variable domain, its missing parts supplied by reference TRBV5-1 and TRBJ2-1, is KAGVTQTPRYLIKTRGQQVTLSCSPISGHRSVSWYQQTPGQGLQFLFEYFSETQRNKGNFPGRFSGRQFSNSRSEMNVSTLELGDSALYLCASSARAASFDNEQFFGPGTRLTVL.

This chain links TRBV19 with TRBJ2-5, with 7 positions matching TRBD1. The CDR3 consists of 14 residues. Trimming at V came to 4 bases and at J to 4 bases, leaving 6 bases not matched to a gene. CDR1 LNHDA and CDR2 SQIVND come from the germline V gene (reference sequence). The CDR3 protein is CASSTGQAVETQYF. The DNA of the CDR3 is TGTGCCAGTAGTACCGGACAGGCCGTAGAGACCCAGTACTTC.

This chain links TRBV7-3 with TRBJ2-7; D ambiguous. CDR1 and CDR2 from the germline V gene are SGHTA and FQGTGA. V lost 5 bases, J lost 3 bases, and 8 bases lay in between. The CDR3 length is 12 residues. CDR3 in DNA: TGTGCCAGCAGCGCCCGCAACTACGAGCAGTACTTC. This codes for CASSARNYEQYF. Full variable domain (remainder filled in from reference TRBV7-3 and TRBJ2-7): GAGVSQTPSNKVTEKGKYVELRCDPISGHTALYWYRQSLGQGPEFLIYFQGTGAADDSGLPNDRFFAVRPEGSVSTLKIQRTERGDSAVYLCASSARNYEQYFGPGTRLTVT.

This clonotype appeared many times. V and J are TRBV3-1 and TRBJ1-2; TRBD1 might be the D (5 bases). Per germline, CDR1 LGHDT and CDR2 YNNKEL (reference sequence). The CDR3 is 14 amino acids. V dropped 1 base and J dropped 5 bases, with 11 bases sitting between them. The CDR3 coding sequence is TGTGCCAGCAGCCAAGTCCGCAGGGAGTATGGCTACACCTTC. Amino acid sequence: CASSQVRREYGYTF.

This rearrangement joins TRBV12-3 or TRBV12-4 to TRBJ1-6, with D tentatively TRBD1 (5 bases). CDR3 length equals 14 residues. The V gene lost 4 bases and the J gene lost 13 bases, with 17 bases spanning the gap. CDR3 coding DNA: TGTGCCAGCAGTTCTTACCGGGGCTCTTCCCCCCTCCACTTT. Its translation is CASSSYRGSSPLHF.

This chain connects TRBV6-4 to TRBJ1-2; unclear D gene. The V gene lost 6 bases and the J gene lost 1 base, with 6 bases spanning the gap. Germline V gene sequence: CDR1 MRHNA, CDR2 SNTAGT. The CDR3 runs to 12 residues. CDR3 in amino acids: CASRDINYGYTF. The CDR3 DNA is TGTGCCAGCAGAGATATTAACTATGGCTACACCTTC.

This clonotype was seen more than once but under ten times. The chain is built from TRBV12-3 or TRBV12-4 and TRBJ2-5, with D perhaps being TRBD1 or TRBD2 (6 bases each). The germline V and J ends were trimmed by 7 bases and 1 base, with 13 bases remaining between them. The CDR3 has 14 amino acids. The CDR3 region has the DNA TGTGCCAGCACCACGGGGGCAGTCCAAGAGACCCAGTACTTC. It translates to CASTTGAVQETQYF.

This clonotype was counted many times. The chain's CDR3 is CASSVTGLQETQYF. The CDR3 region has the DNA TGTGCCAGCAGCGTAACGGGATTACAAGAGACCCAGTACTTC. This chain connects TRBV7-8 to TRBJ2-5; D may be TRBD2 (5 bases). Trimming removed 5 bases at V and 2 bases at J, with 12 bases between. The CDR3 is 14 residues long. Germline-derived CDR1 and CDR2 are SGHVS and FQNEAQ.

The chain links TRBV6-1 to TRBJ2-2, with a tentative D call TRBD1 (6 bases). In germline, CDR1 is MNHNS, CDR2 SASEGT. V lost 5 bases and J 7 bases, leaving 14 bases between the germline ends. The CDR3 extends over 14 amino acids. The CDR3 DNA reads TGTGCCAGCAGTAGCCAAGGGGGTGGCGGGGAGCTGTTTTTT. Protein product: CASSSQGGGGELFF.

The chain has TRBV5-1 and TRBJ2-2; D call uncertain. The CDR3 totals 14 residues. Germline V gives CDR1 SGHRS, CDR2 YFSETQ. V was clipped by 3 bases and J by 5 bases, with 11 bases between them. This chain's CDR3 is CASSSEYDTGELFF. The CDR3 DNA is TGCGCCAGCAGCTCCGAATACGATACCGGGGAGCTGTTTTTT.

Only a few counts were recorded for this clonotype. The rearrangement joins TRBV11-2 to TRBJ2-7, with D tentatively TRBD2 (5 bases). Per the germline V gene, CDR1 is SGHAT and CDR2 is FQNNGV. The CDR3 loop spans 14 amino acids. Deletions cut 0 bases from V and 2 bases from J, with 8 bases between. The CDR3 sequence: CASSLDREAYEQYF. The CDR3 DNA sequence: TGTGCCAGCAGCTTAGATCGGGAAGCCTACGAGCAGTACTTC.

There are a few counts of this clonotype. The V and J genes are TRBV6-1 and TRBJ2-1; D may be TRBD1 (6 bases). V gave up 3 bases and J gave up 8 bases, with 11 bases separating them. The CDR3 covers 13 residues. Germline V gene sequence: CDR1 MNHNS, CDR2 SASEGT. CDR3 in DNA: TGTGCCAGCAGTGAGGGACAACACGATGAGCAGTTCTTC. Translated: CASSEGQHDEQFF.

This clonotype was detected a few times. The V gene is TRBV20-1, the J gene TRBJ1-5; 8 bases are a match to TRBD1. The germline CDR1 and CDR2 sequences are DFQATT and SNEGSKA (reference sequence). There are 13 residues in the CDR3. The J segment lost 6 bases and the V segment lost 5 bases, leaving 6 bases of the junction unmatched. DNA for the CDR3: TGCAGTGCTTTCAGGGGGCTTGGTCAGCCCCAGCATTTT. Translating gives CSAFRGLGQPQHF.

This clonotype was recorded at least ten times. The rearrangement uses TRBV2 and TRBJ2-1; D might be TRBD1 (6 bases). Germline CDR1 SNHLY, CDR2 FYNNEI. This CDR3 is built from 14 residues. The V gene lost 4 bases and the J gene lost 0 bases, with 7 bases spanning the gap. This CDR3 reads CASSAGVSYNEQFF. The CDR3, as DNA: TGTGCCAGCAGTGCAGGGGTCTCCTACAATGAGCAGTTCTTC.